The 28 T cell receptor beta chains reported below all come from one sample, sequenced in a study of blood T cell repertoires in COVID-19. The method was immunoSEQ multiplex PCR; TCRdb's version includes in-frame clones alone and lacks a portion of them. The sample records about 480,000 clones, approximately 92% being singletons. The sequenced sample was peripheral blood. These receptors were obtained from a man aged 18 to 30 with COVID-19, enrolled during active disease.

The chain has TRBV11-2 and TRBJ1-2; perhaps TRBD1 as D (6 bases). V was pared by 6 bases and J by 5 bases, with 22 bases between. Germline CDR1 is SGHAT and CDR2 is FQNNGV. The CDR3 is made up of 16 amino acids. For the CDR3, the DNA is TGTGCCAGCAGAACCCTTACAGGGAGAACTTCGTATGGCTACACCTTC. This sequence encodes CASRTLTGRTSYGYTF.

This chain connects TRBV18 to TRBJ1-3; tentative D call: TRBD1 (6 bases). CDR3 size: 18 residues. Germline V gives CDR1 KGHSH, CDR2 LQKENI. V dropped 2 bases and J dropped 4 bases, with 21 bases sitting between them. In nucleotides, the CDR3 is TGTGCCAGCTCACCAACGGGACACTCGATCTCTGGCGGAAACACCATATATTTT. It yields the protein CASSPTGHSISGGNTIYF.

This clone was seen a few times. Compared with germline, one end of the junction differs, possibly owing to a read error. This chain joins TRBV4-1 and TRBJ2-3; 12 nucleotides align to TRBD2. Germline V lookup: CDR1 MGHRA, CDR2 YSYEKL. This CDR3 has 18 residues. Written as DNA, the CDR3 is TGCGCCCGCAGCCGCCTCGACCCCACTAGCGGGGGGCGGGGGACGCAGTATTTT. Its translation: CARSRLDPTSGGRGTQYF.

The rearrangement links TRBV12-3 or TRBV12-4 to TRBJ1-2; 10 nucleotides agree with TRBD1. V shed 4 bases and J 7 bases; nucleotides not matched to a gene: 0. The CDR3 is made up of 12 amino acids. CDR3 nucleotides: TGTGCCAGCAGTTGGACAGGGGGTGGCTACACCTTC. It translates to CASSWTGGGYTF.

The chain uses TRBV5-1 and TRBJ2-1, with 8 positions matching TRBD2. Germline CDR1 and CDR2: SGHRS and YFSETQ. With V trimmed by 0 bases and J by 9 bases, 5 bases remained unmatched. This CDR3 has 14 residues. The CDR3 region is CASSLGTSRGEQFF. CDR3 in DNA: TGCGCCAGCAGCTTGGGGACTAGCCGGGGTGAGCAGTTCTTC. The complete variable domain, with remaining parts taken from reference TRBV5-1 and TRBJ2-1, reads KAGVTQTPRYLIKTRGQQVTLSCSPISGHRSVSWYQQTPGQGLQFLFEYFSETQRNKGNFPGRFSGRQFSNSRSEMNVSTLELGDSALYLCASSLGTSRGEQFFGPGTRLTVL.

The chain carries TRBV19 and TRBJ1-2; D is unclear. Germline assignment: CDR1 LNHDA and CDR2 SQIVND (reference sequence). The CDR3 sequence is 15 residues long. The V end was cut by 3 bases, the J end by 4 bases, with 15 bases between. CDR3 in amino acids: CASSMVPTRGYGYTF. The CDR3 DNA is TGTGCCAGTAGTATGGTGCCCACGCGGGGCTATGGCTACACCTTC.

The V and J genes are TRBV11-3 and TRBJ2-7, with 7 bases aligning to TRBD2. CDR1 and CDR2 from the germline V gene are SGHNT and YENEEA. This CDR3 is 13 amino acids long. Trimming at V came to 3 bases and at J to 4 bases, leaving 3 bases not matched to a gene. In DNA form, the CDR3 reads TGTGCCAGCAGCTTGGGCGGGGGTTACGAGCAGTACTTC. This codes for CASSLGGGYEQYF.

CDR3 amino acids: CASSPSGGGLIGSPLHF. Written as DNA, the CDR3 is TGCGCCAGCAGCCCATCGGGGGGGGGCCTGATTGGGTCACCCCTCCACTTT. This chain uses TRBV5-1 with TRBJ1-6; possibly TRBD1 for D (6 bases). This CDR3 is built from 17 residues. The germline CDR1 and CDR2 sequences are SGHRS and YFSETQ. Trimming removed 4 bases at V and 10 bases at J, with 24 bases between.

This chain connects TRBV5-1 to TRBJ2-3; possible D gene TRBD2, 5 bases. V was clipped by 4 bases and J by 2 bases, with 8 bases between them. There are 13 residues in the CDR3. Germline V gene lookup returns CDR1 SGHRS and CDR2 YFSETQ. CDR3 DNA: TGCGCCAGCAGCCGGGGAATCACAGATACGCAGTATTTT. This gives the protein CASSRGITDTQYF.

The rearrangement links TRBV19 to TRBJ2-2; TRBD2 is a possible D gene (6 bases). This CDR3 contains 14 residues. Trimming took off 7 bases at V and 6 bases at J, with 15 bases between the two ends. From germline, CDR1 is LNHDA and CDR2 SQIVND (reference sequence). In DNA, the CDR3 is TGTGCCAGTATAGTTGGCGGGGACGCCGGGGAGCTGTTTTTT. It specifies CASIVGGDAGELFF.

CDR3 in amino acids: CASSDQGGPYEQYF. CDR3 bases: TGTGCCAGCAGTGATCAAGGGGGACCCTACGAGCAGTACTTC. The gene calls are TRBV6-1 and TRBJ2-7; maybe TRBD1 (6 bases). V lost 3 bases and J lost 2, with 11 bases in between. CDR3 size: 14 residues. Germline CDR1 MNHNS, CDR2 SASEGT.

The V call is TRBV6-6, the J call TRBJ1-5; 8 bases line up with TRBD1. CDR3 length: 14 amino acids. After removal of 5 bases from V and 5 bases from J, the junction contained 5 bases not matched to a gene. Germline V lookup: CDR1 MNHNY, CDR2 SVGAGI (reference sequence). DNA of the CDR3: TGTGCCAGCAGTAATTCAGGGGGCGATCAGCCCCAGCATTTT. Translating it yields CASSNSGGDQPQHF.

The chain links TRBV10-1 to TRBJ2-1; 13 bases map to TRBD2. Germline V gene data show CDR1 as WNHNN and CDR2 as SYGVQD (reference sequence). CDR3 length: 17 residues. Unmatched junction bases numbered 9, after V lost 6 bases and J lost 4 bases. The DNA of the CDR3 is TGCGCCAGCAGCGGACTAGCGGGAGTGACAGGATACAATGAGCAGTTCTTC. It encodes CASSGLAGVTGYNEQFF.

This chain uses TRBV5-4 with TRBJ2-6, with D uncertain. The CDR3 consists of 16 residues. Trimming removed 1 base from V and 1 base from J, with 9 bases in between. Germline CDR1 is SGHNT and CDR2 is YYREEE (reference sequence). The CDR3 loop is CASSLYTLSGANVLTF. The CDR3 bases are TGTGCCAGCAGCTTGTACACCCTTTCTGGGGCCAACGTCCTGACTTTC.

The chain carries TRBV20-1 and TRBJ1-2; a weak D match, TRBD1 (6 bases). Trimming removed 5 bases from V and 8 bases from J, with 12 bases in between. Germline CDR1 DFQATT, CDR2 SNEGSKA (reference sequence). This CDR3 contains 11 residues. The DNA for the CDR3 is TGCAGTGCTGAGACAGGTTCCGGCTACACCTTC. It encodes CSAETGSGYTF.

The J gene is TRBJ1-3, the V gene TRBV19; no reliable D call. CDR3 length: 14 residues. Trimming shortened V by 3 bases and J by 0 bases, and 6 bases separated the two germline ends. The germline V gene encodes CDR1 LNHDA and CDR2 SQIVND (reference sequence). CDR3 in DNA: TGTGCCAGTAGTATTACTGACTCTGGAAACACCATATATTTT. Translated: CASSITDSGNTIYF.

The CDR3 sequence is CASSVTTSGSINEQFF. The DNA for the CDR3 is TGTGCCAGCAGCGTTACTACTAGCGGGAGTATTAATGAGCAGTTCTTC. The chain couples TRBV9 to TRBJ2-1; 11 bases map to TRBD2. The CDR3 runs to 16 residues. Germline values: CDR1 SGDLS, CDR2 YYNGEE. The J segment lost 7 bases and the V segment lost 2 bases, leaving 8 bases of the junction unmatched. Together with reference TRBV9 and TRBJ2-1, the CDR3 gives the full variable domain: DSGVTQTPKHLITATGQRVTLRCSPRSGDLSVYWYQQSLDQGLQFLIQYYNGEERAKGNILERFSAQQFPDLHSELNLSSLELGDSALYFCASSVTTSGSINEQFFGPGTRLTVL.

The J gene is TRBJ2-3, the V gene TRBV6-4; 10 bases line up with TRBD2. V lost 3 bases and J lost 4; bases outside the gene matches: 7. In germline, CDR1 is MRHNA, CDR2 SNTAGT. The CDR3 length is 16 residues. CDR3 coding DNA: TGTGCCAGCAGTGAACCAGCGGGAGGGCCTGCAGATACGCAGTATTTT. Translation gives CASSEPAGGPADTQYF.

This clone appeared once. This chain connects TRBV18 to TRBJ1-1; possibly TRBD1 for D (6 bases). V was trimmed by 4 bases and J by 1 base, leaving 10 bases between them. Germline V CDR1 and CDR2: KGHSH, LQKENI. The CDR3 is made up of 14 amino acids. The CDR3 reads CASSQSGQNTEAFF. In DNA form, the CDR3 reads TGTGCCAGCTCACAATCGGGACAGAACACTGAAGCTTTCTTT.

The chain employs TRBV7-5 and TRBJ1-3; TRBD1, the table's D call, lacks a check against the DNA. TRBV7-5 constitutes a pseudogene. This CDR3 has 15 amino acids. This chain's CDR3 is CVRSPRAHSGNTIYF. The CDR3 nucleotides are TGTGTCAGAAGCCCCAGGGCCCACTCTGGAAACACCATATATTTT.

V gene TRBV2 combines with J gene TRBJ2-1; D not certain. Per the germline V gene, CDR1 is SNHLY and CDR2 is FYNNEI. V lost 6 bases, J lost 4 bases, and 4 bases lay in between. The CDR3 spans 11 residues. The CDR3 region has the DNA TGTGCCAGCAGGGCTTACAATGAGCAGTTCTTC. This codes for CASRAYNEQFF.

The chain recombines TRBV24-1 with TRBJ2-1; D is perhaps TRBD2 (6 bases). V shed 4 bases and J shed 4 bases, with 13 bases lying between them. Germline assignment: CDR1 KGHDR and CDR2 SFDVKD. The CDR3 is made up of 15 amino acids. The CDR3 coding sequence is TGTGCCACCAGTGACCGACCCGGGACTTACAATGAGCAGTTCTTC. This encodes CATSDRPGTYNEQFF.

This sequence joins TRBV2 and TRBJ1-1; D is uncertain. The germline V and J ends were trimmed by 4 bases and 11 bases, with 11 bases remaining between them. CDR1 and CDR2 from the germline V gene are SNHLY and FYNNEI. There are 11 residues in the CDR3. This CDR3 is CASSVGHLAFF. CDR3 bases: TGTGCCAGCAGTGTTGGCCACCTGGCTTTCTTT.

CDR3 sequence: CASSLAQDRVSGYTF. The CDR3 DNA reads TGTGCCAGCAGTTTAGCCCAGGACAGGGTGTCTGGCTACACCTTC. The V call is TRBV6-5, the J call TRBJ1-2; TRBD1 agrees at 8 bases. V shed 4 bases and J 7 bases; nucleotides not matched to a gene: 11. The CDR3 covers 15 residues. CDR1 is MNHEY and CDR2 is SVGAGI in the germline V gene.

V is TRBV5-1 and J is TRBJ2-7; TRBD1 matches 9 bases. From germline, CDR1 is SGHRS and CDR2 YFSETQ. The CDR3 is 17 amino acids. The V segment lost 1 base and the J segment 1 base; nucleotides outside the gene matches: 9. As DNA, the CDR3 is TGCGCCAGCAGCTTGCCCCTCGGGACAGGGAATTCCTACGAGCAGTACTTC. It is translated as CASSLPLGTGNSYEQYF.

The CDR3 DNA reads as TGTGCCAGCAGCTTAAACGGGAGGGCCTTTAATGGGGAGCTGTTTTTT. Residues: CASSLNGRAFNGELFF. The chain couples TRBV7-3 to TRBJ2-2, with 8 bases identical to TRBD2. The CDR3 totals 16 residues. Germline values: CDR1 SGHTA, CDR2 FQGTGA. V shed 1 base and J 8 bases; nucleotides not matched to a gene: 9.

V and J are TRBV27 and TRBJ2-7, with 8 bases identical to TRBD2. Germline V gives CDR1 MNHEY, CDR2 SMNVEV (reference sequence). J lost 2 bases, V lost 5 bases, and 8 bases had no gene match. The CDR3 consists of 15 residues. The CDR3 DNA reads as TGTGCCAGCAGTCCCCGGGGCGGGGGGCCCTACGAGCAGTACTTC. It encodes CASSPRGGGPYEQYF.

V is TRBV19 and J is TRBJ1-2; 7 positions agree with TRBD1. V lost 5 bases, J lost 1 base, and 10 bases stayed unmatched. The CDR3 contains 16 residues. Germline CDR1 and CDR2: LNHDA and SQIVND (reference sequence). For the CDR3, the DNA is TGTGCCAGTAGTGACTCCGGCCGGGACAGTAACTATGGCTACACCTTC. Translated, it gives CASSDSGRDSNYGYTF.